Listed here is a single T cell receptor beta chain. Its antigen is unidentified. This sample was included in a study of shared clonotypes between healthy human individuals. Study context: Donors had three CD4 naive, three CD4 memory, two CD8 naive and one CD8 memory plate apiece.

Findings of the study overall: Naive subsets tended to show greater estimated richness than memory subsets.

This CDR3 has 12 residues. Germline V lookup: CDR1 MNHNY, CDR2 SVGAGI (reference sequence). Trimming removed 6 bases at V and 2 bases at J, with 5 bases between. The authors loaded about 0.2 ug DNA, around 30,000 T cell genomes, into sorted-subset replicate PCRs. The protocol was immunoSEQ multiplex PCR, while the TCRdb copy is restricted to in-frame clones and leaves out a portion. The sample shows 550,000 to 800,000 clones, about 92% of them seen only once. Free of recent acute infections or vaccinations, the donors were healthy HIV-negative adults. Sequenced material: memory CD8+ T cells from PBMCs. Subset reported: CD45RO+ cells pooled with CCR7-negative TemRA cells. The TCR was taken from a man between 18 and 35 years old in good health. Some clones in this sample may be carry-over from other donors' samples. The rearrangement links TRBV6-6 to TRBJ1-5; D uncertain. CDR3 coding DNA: TGTGCCAGCAGGGACCGCAATCAGCCCCAGCATTTT. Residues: CASRDRNQPQHF.